The present T cell receptor (beta chain) was sequenced within a study of shared clonotypes between healthy human individuals. The table came from immunoSEQ multiplex PCR; TCRdb's copy has only in-frame clones and leaves some out. The sample contains approximately 2,300,000 clones, roughly 92% of which appear only once. The CDR3 runs to 17 residues. CDR1 and CDR2 from the germline V gene are MNHNS and SASEGT. The V and J ends lost 3 bases and 4 bases, in that order; junction bases with no gene match: 9. The sequencing input was naive CD4+ T cells from PBMCs. Subset noted: CD45RA+ positively selected. The sequence derives from a young man in good health. Some clones in this sample may be carry-over from other donors' samples. The chain joins TRBV6-1 to TRBJ2-3; 11 bases agree with TRBD2. CDR3 nucleotide sequence: TGTGCCAGCAGTGATGGGCTAGCGGGAGGTTTCGCAGATACGCAGTATTTT. Its translation: CASSDGLAGGFADTQYF.